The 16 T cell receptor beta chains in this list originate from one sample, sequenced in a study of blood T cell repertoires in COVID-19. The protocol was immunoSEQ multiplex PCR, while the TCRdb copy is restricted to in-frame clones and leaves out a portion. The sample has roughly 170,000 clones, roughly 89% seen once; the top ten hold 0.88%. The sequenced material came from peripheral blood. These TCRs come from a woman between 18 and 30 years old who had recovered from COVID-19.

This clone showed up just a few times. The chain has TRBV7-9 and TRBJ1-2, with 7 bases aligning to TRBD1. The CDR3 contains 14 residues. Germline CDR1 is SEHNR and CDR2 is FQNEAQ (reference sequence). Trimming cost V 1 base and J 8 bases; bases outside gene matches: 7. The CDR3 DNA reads TGTGCCAGCAGCTTAGAGGTTATAGGGGGCGGCTACACCTTC. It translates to CASSLEVIGGGYTF.

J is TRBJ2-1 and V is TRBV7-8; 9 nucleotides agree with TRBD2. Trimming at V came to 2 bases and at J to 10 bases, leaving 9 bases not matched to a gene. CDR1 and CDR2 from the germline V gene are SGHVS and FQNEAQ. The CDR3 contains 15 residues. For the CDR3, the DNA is TGTGCCAGCAGCTTACCTGGACTAGCGAGCTGGGAGCAGTTCTTC. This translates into CASSLPGLASWEQFF.

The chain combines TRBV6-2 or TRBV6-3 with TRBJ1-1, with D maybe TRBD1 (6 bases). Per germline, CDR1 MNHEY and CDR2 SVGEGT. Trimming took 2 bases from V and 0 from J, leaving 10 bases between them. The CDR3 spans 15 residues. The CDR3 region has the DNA TGTGCCAGCAGTTACAATGGGGGCCTGAACACTGAAGCTTTCTTT. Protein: CASSYNGGLNTEAFF.

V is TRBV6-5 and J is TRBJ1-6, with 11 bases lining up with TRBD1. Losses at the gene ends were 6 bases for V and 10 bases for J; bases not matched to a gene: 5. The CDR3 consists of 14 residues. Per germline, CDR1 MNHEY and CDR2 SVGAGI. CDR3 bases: TGTGCCAGCAGAGCCGGGACAGGGGGATCACCCCTCCACTTT. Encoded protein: CASRAGTGGSPLHF.

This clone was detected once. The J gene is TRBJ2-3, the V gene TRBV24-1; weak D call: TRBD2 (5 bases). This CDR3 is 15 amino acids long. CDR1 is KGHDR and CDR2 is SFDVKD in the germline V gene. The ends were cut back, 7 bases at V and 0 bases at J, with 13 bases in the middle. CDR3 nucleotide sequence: TGTGCCACCAGCCCGCATAGCGAAAGCACAGATACGCAGTATTTT. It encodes CATSPHSESTDTQYF.

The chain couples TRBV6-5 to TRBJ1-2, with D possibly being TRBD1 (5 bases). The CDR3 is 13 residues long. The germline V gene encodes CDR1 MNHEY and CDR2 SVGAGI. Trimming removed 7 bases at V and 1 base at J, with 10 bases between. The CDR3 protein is CASTRQGNYGYTF. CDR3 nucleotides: TGTGCCAGCACTAGGCAGGGTAACTATGGCTACACCTTC.

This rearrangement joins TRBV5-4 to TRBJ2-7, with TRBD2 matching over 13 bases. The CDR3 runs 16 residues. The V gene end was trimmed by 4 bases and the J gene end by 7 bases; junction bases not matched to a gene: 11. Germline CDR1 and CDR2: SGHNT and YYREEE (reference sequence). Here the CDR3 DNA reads TGTGCCAGCAGCCCGACCCCGGGACTAGCGGGATGGGAGCAGTACTTC. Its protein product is CASSPTPGLAGWEQYF.

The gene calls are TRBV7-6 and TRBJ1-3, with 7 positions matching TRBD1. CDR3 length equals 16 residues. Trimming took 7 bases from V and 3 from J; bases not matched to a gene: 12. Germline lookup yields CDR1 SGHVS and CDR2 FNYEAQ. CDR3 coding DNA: TGTGCCAGCAAATTCTCAGGGGGGTTCGGTGGAAACACCATATATTTT. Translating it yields CASKFSGGFGGNTIYF.

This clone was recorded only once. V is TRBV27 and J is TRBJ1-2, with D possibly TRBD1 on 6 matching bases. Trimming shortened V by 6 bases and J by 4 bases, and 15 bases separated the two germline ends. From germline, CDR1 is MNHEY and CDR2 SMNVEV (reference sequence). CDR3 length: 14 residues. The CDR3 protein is CASSPGQILYGYTF. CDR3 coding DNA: TGTGCCAGCAGCCCGGGACAAATCCTCTATGGCTACACCTTC.

The CDR3 DNA follows: TGTGCCAGCAGCTACCAGGGGGTATTTCAGCCCCAGCATTTT. Protein sequence: CASSYQGVFQPQHF. V usage is TRBV5-8 and J usage is TRBJ1-5, with 7 nucleotides matching TRBD1. The CDR3 length is 14 residues. After removal of 3 bases from V and 6 bases from J, the junction contained 6 bases not matched to a gene. The germline CDR1 and CDR2 sequences are SGHTS and YDEGEE. The full variable domain, its missing parts supplied by reference TRBV5-8 and TRBJ1-5, is EAGVTQSPTHLIKTRGQQATLRCSPISGHTSVYWYQQALGLGLQFLLWYDEGEERNRGNFPPRFSGRQFPNYSSELNVNALELEDSALYLCASSYQGVFQPQHFGDGTRLSIL.

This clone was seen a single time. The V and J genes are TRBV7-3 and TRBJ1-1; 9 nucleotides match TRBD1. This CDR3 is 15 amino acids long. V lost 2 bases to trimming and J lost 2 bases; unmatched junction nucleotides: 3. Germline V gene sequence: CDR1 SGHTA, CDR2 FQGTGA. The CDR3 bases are TGTGCCAGCAGCTTACAGGGACAGGGAAACACTGAAGCTTTCTTT. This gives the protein CASSLQGQGNTEAFF.

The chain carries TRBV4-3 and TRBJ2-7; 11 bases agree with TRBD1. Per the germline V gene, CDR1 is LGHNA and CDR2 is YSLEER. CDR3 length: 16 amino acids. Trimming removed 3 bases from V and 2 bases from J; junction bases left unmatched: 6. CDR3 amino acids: CASSHGGQGVAYEQYF. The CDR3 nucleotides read TGCGCCAGCAGCCATGGGGGACAGGGGGTGGCCTACGAGCAGTACTTC.

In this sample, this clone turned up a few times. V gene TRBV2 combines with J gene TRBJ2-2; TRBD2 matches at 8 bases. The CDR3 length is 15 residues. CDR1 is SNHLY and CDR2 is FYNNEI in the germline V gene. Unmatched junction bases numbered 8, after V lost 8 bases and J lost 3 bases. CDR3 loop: CASWGLGGHTGELFF. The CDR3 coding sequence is TGTGCCAGCTGGGGACTAGGGGGACACACCGGGGAGCTGTTTTTT.

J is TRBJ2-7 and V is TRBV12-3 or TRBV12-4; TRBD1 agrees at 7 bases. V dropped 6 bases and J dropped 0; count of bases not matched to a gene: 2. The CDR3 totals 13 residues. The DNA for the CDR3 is TGTGCCAGCAGCCGGGACAGCTCCTACGAGCAGTACGTC. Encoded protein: CASSRDSSYEQYV.

CDR3 loop: CASSGRVDQPQHF. The CDR3 DNA is TGTGCCAGCAGTGGTCGGGTCGATCAGCCCCAGCATTTT. The chain links TRBV2 to TRBJ1-5, with D uncertain. This CDR3 is built from 13 residues. CDR1 and CDR2 from the germline V gene are SNHLY and FYNNEI. V was pared by 4 bases and J by 5 bases, with 9 bases between.

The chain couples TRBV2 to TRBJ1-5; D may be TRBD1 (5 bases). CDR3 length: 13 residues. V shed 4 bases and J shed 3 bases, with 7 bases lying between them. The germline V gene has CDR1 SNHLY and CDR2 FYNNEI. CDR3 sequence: CASSGQNNQPQHF. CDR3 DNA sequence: TGTGCCAGCAGTGGACAGAACAATCAGCCCCAGCATTTT.